The TCR beta chain described here comes from a study of blood T cell repertoires in COVID-19. About the study: T cells, B-cell-depleted T cells, or PBMCs supplied cDNA or gDNA.

TCRdb keeps only in-frame clones here, not all; method: immunoSEQ multiplex PCR. Of roughly 250,000 clones listed, 80% to 90% are singletons. This CDR3 region has 15 residues. Germline CDR1 reads LNHDA; CDR2 reads SQIVND (reference sequence). Trimming shortened V by 9 bases and J by 5 bases, and 20 bases separated the two germline ends. J is TRBJ1-3 and V is TRBV19; the D gene is possibly TRBD1 (5 bases). Source material: peripheral blood. The receptor was isolated from a woman between 70 and 85 years old with acute or convalescent COVID-19. The CDR3 sequence: CASKFHRGKRNTIYF. CDR3 nucleotide sequence: TGTGCCAGCAAATTCCATCGGGGGAAGAGAAACACCATATATTTT. The full variable domain, in which reference TRBV19 and TRBJ1-3 provide the parts outside the CDR3, is DGGITQSPKYLFRKEGQNVTLSCEQNLNHDAMYWYRQDPGQGLRLIYYSQIVNDFQKGDIAEGYSVSREKKESFPLTVTSAQKNPTAFYLCASKFHRGKRNTIYFGEGSWLTVV.